This T cell receptor (beta chain) was sequenced for a study of blood T cell repertoires in COVID-19. Turning to the study itself: Acute and convalescent COVID-19 specimens originated in the United States, Italy and Spain. T cells, B-cell-depleted T cells, or PBMCs supplied cDNA or gDNA.

The CDR3 runs to 15 residues. Germline V CDR1 and CDR2: SGHDT, YYEEEE. The germline V and J ends were trimmed by 4 bases and 10 bases, with 20 bases remaining between them. How the authors handled the data: Estimation of nucleated cell counts was performed using reference gene primer amplification. The method was immunoSEQ multiplex PCR; TCRdb's version includes in-frame clones alone and lacks a portion of them. D and trimming were read from the DNA, whereas the V and J calls and clone size are those reported in that table. There are some 130,000 clones in the sample; 88% occur only once, and 10% to 13% lies in the top ten.

This TCR was recovered from a man aged 45-60 years with acute or convalescent COVID-19. The sample taken for sequencing was peripheral blood. This rearrangement joins TRBV5-6 to TRBJ2-2; D call uncertain. The CDR3, as DNA: TGTGCCAGCAGCCCCCCTTCGACTTCCAGCCCGGAGCTGTTTTTT. This sequence encodes CASSPPSTSSPELFF.